This T cell receptor beta chain comes out of a study of identical twins. The cDNA had a unique molecular identifier and a template-switch universal primer site. TCRdb called the 5' RACE reads again in MiXCR, with one record for every CDR3 protein. The sample yields 690,000 or so distinct CDR3 sequences, 8.6% seen once. In this sample, this clonotype turned up many times. Its antigen is as yet unknown. Study-wide results and limits: Weaker excess twin sharing was seen among beta out-of-frame sequences. Models predicted less out-of-frame TCR alpha sharing in monozygotic twins than was found.

This CDR3 region has 14 residues. CDR1 is SGHTA, CDR2 FQGNSA, per germline. The trim removed 4 bases at V and 5 bases at J, leaving 4 bases unmatched. This sample was shared with a second study, whose subject was yellow fever vaccine responses in identical twins. That paper adds: It has been reported that, in twins, the vaccine T cell response seemed partly convergent and partly personalized.

The receptor was isolated from a woman between 18 and 29 years old in good health. Material for sequencing was PBMCs. V is TRBV7-2 and J is TRBJ2-3; 9 bases fit TRBD1. CDR3 sequence reads: CASSSGQGRDTQYF. The CDR3 nucleotides are TGTGCCAGCAGCTCTGGACAGGGGCGAGATACGCAGTATTTT.